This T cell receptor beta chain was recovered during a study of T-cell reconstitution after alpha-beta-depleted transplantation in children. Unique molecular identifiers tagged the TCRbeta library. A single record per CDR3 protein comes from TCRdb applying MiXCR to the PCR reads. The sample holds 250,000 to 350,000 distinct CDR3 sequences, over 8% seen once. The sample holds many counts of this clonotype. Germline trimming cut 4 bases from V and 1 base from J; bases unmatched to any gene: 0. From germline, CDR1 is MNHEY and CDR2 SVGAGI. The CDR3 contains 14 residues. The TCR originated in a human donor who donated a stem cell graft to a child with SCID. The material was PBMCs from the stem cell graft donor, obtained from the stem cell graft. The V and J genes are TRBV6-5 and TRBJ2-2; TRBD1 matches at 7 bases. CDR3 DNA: TGTGCCAGCAGTTGGACAGGGAACACCGGGGAGCTGTTTTTT. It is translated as CASSWTGNTGELFF.